Listed here is a single T cell receptor (beta chain). The sample holds a few counts of this clone. Its target antigen remains unknown. No base qualities exist here, and no much larger clone lies one base off it. The entry originates in a study of long-term antiretroviral therapy in people with HIV (dated by TCRdb to between 2020 and 2023). Study-wide context: Collection of the earliest samples took place about a decade ahead of the 2015 WHO recommendation for immediate ART, at a time when ART was typically delayed until CD4 counts fell. From some 30 adults with confirmed HIV infection, the cohort provided over 150 cryopreserved PBMC samples, gathered serially across a mean of about six years (range 1-12). Of the 30 or so participants with HIV, approximately ten were female. Test extractions of a monoclonal T-cell line alongside 30 to 35 polyclonal samples showed no cross-contamination during QIAcube processing. A retrospective serial study tested whether changes in peripheral blood TRB repertoire composition and diversity were associated with ART initiation and durable HIV suppression.

Participants were included only if at least one PBMC sample before ART initiation and at least two post-ART samples were available. Every participant with HIV received treatment in the United States of America. Before DNA extraction, cryopreserved samples containing roughly 0.85-11 million PBMC were thawed and washed. At the time of the earliest PBMC sample, participants with HIV were aged between 23 and 54 years. PBMC samples were contributed by each participant from 1-4 timepoints before ART initiation and 2-8 timepoints after ART initiation, with a median of 7 samples. For every participant, serial HIV viral load, CD4+ T-cell count, ART history and demographic data were obtained. A Qiagen kit on a QIAcube was used to extract genomic DNA from unsorted PBMC, with samples processed in batches of 12. The immunoSEQ hsTCRB v3.0 assay was used at survey level resolution to sequence the TRB variable region. TRB sequencing targeted a depth of 40,000-50,000 T-cell genomes per sample. Pooled TRB libraries were sequenced on an Illumina MiSeq with a v3 150-cycle kit. In the authors' own workflow: Repertoire analysis was run in R within a reproducible Nextflow workflow that covered QC, data transformation and analysis. LymphoSeq2, an R package for AIRR-Seq data exploration, was used to implement custom analyses. A handful of samples yielding fewer than 5000 total TRB sequences were excluded, leaving 188 analyzed HIV repertoires. Among the 190 or so HIV repertoires that were kept, some 60 were collected before ART initiation and more than 120 were collected after ART initiation. Repertoires were downsampled to 5000 TRB nucleotide sequences, and summary statistics were averaged over 100 downsampling iterations. Only TRB sequences with CDR3 regions of at least seven amino acids were retained for analysis. Diversity was measured with a Shannon entropy-derived clonality score and the Gini coefficient. In the repertoire networks, any two of the top 5000 CDR3 amino acid sequences were linked whenever the two sequences differed by an edit distance of one. Antigen specificity groups and MHC restriction were predicted for TRB CDR3 amino acid sequences with GLIPH2. To flag known associations with CMV, EBV, HIV or tissue antigens, CDR3 amino acid sequences were compared against VDJdb and McPAS-TCR. Pre-ART, post-ART and control groups were compared with Wilcoxon signed-rank tests and Holm-Bonferroni correction. Held by TCRdb, this immuneACCESS table contains in-frame sequences only and omits some clones. Under half of the omission traces to an unresolved V gene where checked; the cause of the rest is unknown. That table is the source of V, J and clone size, and D and trimming were worked out from the DNA. In all, the sample holds approximately 25,000 clones, and more than 75% of those were seen once. Together, the top ten hold 4.5% to 5% of the sample.

Results and caveats for the whole study, not just this receptor: Inferences about post-ART repertoire changes were limited because no data were available on ART adherence, viral resistance or therapy changes. Because cell numbers in pre-ART samples were limited, unsorted PBMC were profiled instead of sorted CD4+ and CD8+ T cells. The samples span the years 2004 to 2017, and the ART regimens used at that time may not be as effective as current regimens. Since PBMC availability was limited, sequencing covered only the TCR beta chain, with no alpha chain pairing. At every time point, the repertoire was dominated by expanded TRB clones first identified before ART initiation, although this dominance fluctuated and, in many PLHIV, declined after ART. ART initiation was associated with a significant increase in TRB diversity, but diversity stayed significantly below transplant donor controls even after long-term ART. CDR3 length ranges in HIV repertoires were narrower than in controls, and network structure suggested an antigen-experienced repertoire with only a slight naive shift after ART.

The clonotype comes from a woman between 35 and 50 years old with HIV. This sample comprised unsorted PBMCs, obtained 0.5 years after starting antiretroviral therapy.

For the CDR3, the sequence is CASSLGFDFSYEQYF. The DNA sequence is TGTGCCAGCAGCTTAGGTTTTGATTTCTCCTACGAGCAGTACTTC. The chain couples TRBV7-6 to TRBJ2-7, with no reliable assignment of the D segment. Taken from the germline V gene, the CDR1 and CDR2 loops are SGHVS and FNYEAQ. Including the terminal cysteine and phenylalanine, the CDR3 comprises 15 residues. Only the CDR3 DNA is retained, 45 bases long and in frame from the first base. V sheds 1 base and J sheds 0 bases, leaving 10 bases between their ends.